A single sample is the source of the 5 T cell receptor beta chains below, sequenced in a study of cytomegalovirus exposure and HLA in healthy donors. With 60 Vbeta and 13 Jbeta primers, the PCR was carried out. The table came from immunoSEQ multiplex PCR; TCRdb's copy has only in-frame clones and leaves some out. The sample yields roughly 150,000 clones, about four fifths seen once. The material sequenced was PBMCs. Source of these receptors: a male donor in good health and CMV-seronegative.

This chain connects TRBV29-1 to TRBJ2-3, with 8 positions matching TRBD1. This CDR3 spans 15 amino acids. In germline, CDR1 is SQVTM, CDR2 ANQGSEA. The junction had 8 bases not matched to a gene; V was cut back by 1 base and J by 5 bases. The CDR3 sequence: CSVEVGRGREDTQYF. The CDR3 DNA sequence: TGCAGCGTTGAAGTGGGCAGGGGGCGTGAAGATACGCAGTATTTT.

The rearrangement uses TRBV5-1 and TRBJ2-3; TRBD2 agrees at 8 bases. Unmatched junction bases numbered 4, after V lost 1 base and J lost 0 bases. CDR1 and CDR2 from the germline V gene are SGHRS and YFSETQ. The CDR3 consists of 16 residues. CDR3 residues: CASSLLLAGSTDTQYF. The CDR3 DNA reads TGCGCCAGCAGCTTGTTGCTAGCGGGTAGCACAGATACGCAGTATTTT.

The chain combines TRBV5-8 with TRBJ2-7; TRBD2 matches 10 bases. J lost 5 bases, V lost 5 bases, and 13 bases had no gene match. Germline CDR1 is SGHTS and CDR2 is YDEGEE. This CDR3 region has 16 residues. The CDR3 coding sequence is TGTGCCAGCAGACGAACACTAGCGGGACGGGGGGACGAGCAGTACTTC. Amino acids: CASRRTLAGRGDEQYF.

This clone was counted between two and nine times. The rearrangement links TRBV5-3 to TRBJ2-4, with D tentatively TRBD1 (5 bases). TRBV5-3 qualifies as an ORF whose function is uncertain. Trimming cost V 0 bases and J 8 bases, with 12 bases left between them. The CDR3 covers 14 residues. In nucleotides, the CDR3 is TGTGCCAGAAGCTTGGACAGGATAATGTACATTCAGTACTTC. Translation: CARSLDRIMYIQYF.

The genes are TRBV7-2 and TRBJ2-7; D is uncertain. The CDR3 loop spans 14 amino acids. In germline, CDR1 is SGHTA, CDR2 FQGNSA. V lost 2 bases, J lost 0 bases, and 8 bases lay in between. As DNA, the CDR3 is TGTGCCAGCAGCTTATTGAGGAGCTCCTACGAGCAGTACTTC. Amino acids: CASSLLRSSYEQYF. Variable domain in full (rest from reference TRBV7-2 and TRBJ2-7): GAGVSQSPSNKVTEKGKDVELRCDPISGHTALYWYRQSLGQGLEFLIYFQGNSAPDKSGLPSDRFSAERTGGSVSTLTIQRTQQEDSAVYLCASSLLRSSYEQYFGPGTRLTVT.